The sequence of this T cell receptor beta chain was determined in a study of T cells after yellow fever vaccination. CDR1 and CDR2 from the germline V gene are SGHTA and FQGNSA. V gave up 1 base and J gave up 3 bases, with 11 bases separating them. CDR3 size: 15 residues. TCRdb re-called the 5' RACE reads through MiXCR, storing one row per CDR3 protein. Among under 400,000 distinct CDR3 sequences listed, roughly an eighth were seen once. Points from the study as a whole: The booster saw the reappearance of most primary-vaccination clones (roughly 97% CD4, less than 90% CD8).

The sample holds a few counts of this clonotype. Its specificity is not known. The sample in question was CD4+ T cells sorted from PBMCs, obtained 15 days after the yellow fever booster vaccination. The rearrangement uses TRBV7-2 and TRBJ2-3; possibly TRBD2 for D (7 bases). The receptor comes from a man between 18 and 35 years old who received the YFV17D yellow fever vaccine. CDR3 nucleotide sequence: TGTGCCAGCAGCTTAGATGGGGGGGCGACAGATACGCAGTATTTT. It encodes CASSLDGGATDTQYF.